Below, 3 T cell receptor beta chains from the same sample are listed, as sequenced in a study of T cell responses to AZD1222 COVID-19 vaccine. Generated by immunoSEQ multiplex PCR, the TCRdb table keeps only in-frame clones and is missing some. The table shows just over 150,000 clones, with 90% to 95% occurring only once. This material consisted of peripheral blood, taken 28 days after the second AZD1222 dose. These receptors were obtained from an adult who received the AZD1222 COVID-19 vaccine.

The chain joins TRBV5-1 to TRBJ2-1; a possible D gene is TRBD2 (7 bases). This CDR3 is built from 15 residues. Germline CDR1 and CDR2: SGHRS and YFSETQ. CDR3 loop: CATSMLGGPADEQFF. The CDR3 DNA is TGCGCTACCAGCATGTTGGGGGGGCCGGCGGATGAGCAGTTCTTC. Based on the CDR3 plus reference TRBV5-1 and TRBJ2-1, the full variable domain is KAGVTQTPRYLIKTRGQQVTLSCSPISGHRSVSWYQQTPGQGLQFLFEYFSETQRNKGNFPGRFSGRQFSNSRSEMNVSTLELGDSALYLCATSMLGGPADEQFFGPGTRLTVL.

The chain has TRBV4-1 and TRBJ1-4, with 7 nucleotides matching TRBD1. Germline V gene sequence: CDR1 MGHRA, CDR2 YSYEKL. Trimming took 4 bases from V and 0 from J; bases not matched to a gene: 5. The CDR3 sequence is 16 residues long. CDR3 bases: TGCGCCAGCAGCCGAAGGGACAGCTCAACTAATGAAAAACTGTTTTTT. It specifies CASSRRDSSTNEKLFF.

This clone showed up just once. This rearrangement joins TRBV24-1 to TRBJ2-1, with 13 nucleotides matching TRBD2. V lost 5 bases and J lost 1; bases outside the gene matches: 10. Germline CDR1 and CDR2: KGHDR and SFDVKD. The CDR3 contains 19 residues. CDR3 region: CATSARGTSGAQSYNEQFF. CDR3 nucleotides: TGTGCCACCAGTGCGCGTGGGACTAGCGGGGCCCAATCCTACAATGAGCAGTTCTTC.